This TCR beta chain was sequenced in a study of blood T cell repertoires in COVID-19. Whole-study context: From T cells, B-cell-depleted T cells, or PBMCs came the material, which was cDNA or gDNA.

V dropped 3 bases and J dropped 4; count of bases not matched to a gene: 15. This CDR3 has 20 residues. Germline CDR1 reads SGHDN; CDR2 reads FVKESK. In the original analysis: Researchers report that nucleated cell counts were estimated from reference gene primer amplification. Clones were sequenced by immunoSEQ multiplex PCR, and TCRdb holds only the in-frame ones, with some missing. That table is the source of V, J and clone size, and D and trimming were worked out from the DNA. This sample yields 100,000 to 150,000 clones, of which roughly 83% are seen a single time; approximately 35% belongs to the top ten.

The specimen was peripheral blood. The clonotype comes from a man in his forties with active or convalescent COVID-19. The genes are TRBV14 and TRBJ2-5; 15 positions match TRBD2. CDR3 protein: CASSHGRDYGLAGGPETQYF. For the CDR3, the DNA is TGTGCCAGCAGCCACGGTCGAGACTATGGACTAGCGGGAGGGCCAGAGACCCAGTACTTC.